The rows below give T cell receptor beta chains drawn from one sample of a study of T cell responses to AZD1222 COVID-19 vaccine. Produced via immunoSEQ multiplex PCR; TCRdb's table is partial and in-frame only. The sample shows about 180,000 clones, 75% to 90% of them seen only once. The sequenced sample was peripheral blood, obtained 28 days after the second dose of the MenACWY control vaccine. The source is an adult who received the MenACWY meningococcal vaccine as a control. CDR3s include the opening cysteine and the closing phenylalanine or tryptophan. Each record gives: V gene, J gene, clone size, D gene, CDR3 protein, CDR3 DNA. The D gene is left open where the match is weak. Not all rows give a size; the values are once, few, many and, for expanded clones, a class.

TRBV7-2	TRBJ1-2	NA	NA	CASSLIGSYGGYTF	TGTGCCAGCAGCTTAATCGGCAGTTATGGCGGCTACACCTTC
TRBV15	TRBJ1-6	NA	TRBD1	CATSPMTGRNSPLHF	TGTGCCACCAGCCCGATGACAGGGAGGAATTCACCCCTCCACTTT
TRBV5-6	TRBJ2-7	NA	NA	CASSLAGAAYEQYF	TGTGCCAGCAGCTTGGCCGGAGCGGCCTACGAGCAGTACTTC
TRBV29-1	TRBJ2-1	NA	NA	CSPWTNNEQFF	TGCAGCCCGTGGACAAACAATGAGCAGTTCTTC
TRBV4-1	TRBJ2-1	NA	TRBD2	CASSRAGGPLNEQFF	TGCGCCAGCAGCCGGGCGGGAGGGCCTCTCAATGAGCAGTTCTTC
TRBV18	TRBJ1-3	NA	NA	CASSPGSAMLSGNPNSGNTIYF	TGTGCCAGCTCACCAGGGTCAGCGATGCTCTCTGGAAACCCCAACTCTGGAAACACCATATATTTT
TRBV6-2/TRBV6-3	TRBJ2-5	NA	NA	CASSYPGLGVETQYF	TGTGCCAGCAGTTACCCCGGACTGGGGGTAGAGACCCAGTACTTC
TRBV6-5	TRBJ1-1	NA	NA	CASSLQGNTEAFF	TGTGCCAGCAGTTTACAGGGAAATACTGAAGCTTTCTTT
TRBV18	TRBJ2-3	NA	TRBD1	CAGTRDRLTDTQYF	TGTGCCGGCACCCGGGACAGGCTCACAGATACGCAGTATTTT
TRBV5-6	TRBJ1-6	NA	NA	CASSLGGKPNSPLHF	TGTGCCAGCAGCTTAGGAGGTAAACCCAATTCACCCCTCCACTTT
TRBV10-3	TRBJ2-2	NA	NA	CAIAGSNTGELFF	TGTGCCATCGCCGGATCGAACACCGGGGAGCTGTTTTTT
TRBV7-8	TRBJ2-1	NA	NA	CASSSQGNNEQFF	TGTGCCAGCAGTTCGCAGGGGAACAATGAGCAGTTCTTC
TRBV7-9	TRBJ1-1	few	NA	CASSDDVNTEAFF	TGTGCCAGCAGCGATGACGTGAACACTGAAGCTTTCTTT
TRBV3-1/TRBV3-2	TRBJ1-3	once	NA	CASSQDRTSGNTIYF	TGTGCCAGCAGCCAAGACAGGACCTCTGGAAACACCATATATTTT
TRBV18	TRBJ1-2	NA	NA	CASSQGGLYGYTF	TGTGCCAGCTCACAGGGAGGGCTCTATGGCTACACCTTC
TRBV28	TRBJ1-1	NA	NA	CASSSPRAEAFF	TGTGCCAGCAGTTCCCCACGGGCTGAAGCTTTCTTT
TRBV28	TRBJ1-2	NA	NA	CASSSTGPRGYTF	TGTGCCAGCAGTTCTACAGGGCCTCGTGGCTACACCTTC
TRBV7-7	TRBJ2-7	NA	NA	CASSDQGSYEQYF	TGTGCCAGCAGCGATCAGGGTTCCTACGAGCAGTACTTC
TRBV5-1	TRBJ2-7	few	NA	CASSLAAGGTYEQYF	TGCGCCAGCAGCTTGGCCGCGGGCGGAACCTACGAGCAGTACTTC
TRBV7-2	TRBJ2-1	NA	NA	CASSRAAPIHNEQFF	TGTGCCAGCAGCCGCGCCGCCCCCATTCACAATGAGCAGTTCTTC
TRBV5-1	TRBJ2-7	NA	NA	CATAPDGMREQYF	TGCGCCACCGCACCTGACGGGATGAGGGAGCAGTACTTC
TRBV27	TRBJ2-2	once	TRBD2	CASSLTSGSTPGELFF	TGTGCCAGCAGTTTGACTAGCGGGAGTACCCCCGGGGAGCTGTTTTTT
TRBV6-2/TRBV6-3	TRBJ1-2	NA	NA	CASSYFNLDSDYGYTF	TGTGCCAGCAGTTACTTTAACTTGGACAGCGACTATGGCTACACCTTC
TRBV4-3	TRBJ2-7	NA	NA	CASSQGAGSYEQYF	TGCGCCAGCAGCCAAGGAGCAGGGTCTTACGAGCAGTACTTC
TRBV15	TRBJ2-7	NA	NA	CATSRDPESYEQYF	TGTGCCACCAGCAGAGATCCGGAATCCTACGAGCAGTACTTC
TRBV3-1/TRBV3-2	TRBJ2-7	NA	TRBD1	CASSPTLGTGGGYEQYF	TGTGCCAGCAGCCCGACCCTGGGTACAGGGGGAGGATACGAGCAGTACTTC
TRBV6-5	TRBJ2-7	NA	NA	CASSSPGTLRNEQYF	TGTGCCAGCAGTTCCCCAGGGACGCTGCGGAATGAGCAGTACTTC
TRBV27	TRBJ2-7	NA	TRBD1	CASTLLGQGALYLGEQYF	TGTGCCAGTACCCTGCTGGGACAGGGGGCTCTCTATTTGGGCGAGCAGTACTTC
TRBV7-3	TRBJ2-2	NA	TRBD2	CASSVLGGLAIGELFF	TGTGCCAGCAGCGTCCTCGGGGGACTAGCGATTGGGGAGCTGTTTTTT
TRBV7-2	TRBJ2-2	NA	NA	CASSLYRAASTGELFF	TGTGCCAGCAGCTTATATCGGGCAGCGAGTACCGGGGAGCTGTTTTTT
TRBV6-5	TRBJ1-5	once	NA	CASSPPTRRPQHF	TGTGCCAGCAGCCCACCGACACGGCGGCCCCAGCATTTT
TRBV29-1	TRBJ2-7	NA	NA	CSAAGDSYEQYF	TGCAGCGCCGCCGGGGACTCCTACGAGCAGTACTTC
TRBV7-5	TRBJ1-2	NA	NA	CARSLSGSGLSGYTF	TGTGCCAGAAGCTTAAGCGGGTCCGGGCTAAGCGGCTACACCTTC
TRBV27	TRBJ2-1	NA	TRBD2	CASSLTGTSGVGEQFF	TGTGCCAGCAGCCTCACCGGGACTAGCGGGGTTGGCGAGCAGTTCTTC
TRBV28	TRBJ1-2	NA	NA	CATTPNYGYTF	TGTGCCACAACACCTAACTATGGCTACACCTTC
TRBV30	TRBJ1-4	NA	NA	CAWSGQRREKLFF	TGTGCCTGGAGTGGACAGCGCAGGGAAAAACTGTTTTTT
TRBV3-1/TRBV3-2	TRBJ2-3	NA	NA	CASSQVRGPSTDTQYF	TGTGCCAGCAGCCAAGTCCGGGGTCCTAGCACAGATACGCAGTATTTT
TRBV6-4	TRBJ1-2	NA	TRBD1	CASSESANLQGADYGYTF	TGTGCCAGCAGTGAATCAGCTAACTTACAGGGGGCCGATTATGGCTACACCTTC
TRBV9	TRBJ2-2	NA	NA	CASSAIGLGHRNTGELFF	TGTGCCAGCAGCGCTATAGGCTTGGGACACCGGAACACCGGGGAGCTGTTTTTT
TRBV3-1/TRBV3-2	TRBJ1-5	once	NA	CASSQGSGRNQPQHF	TGTGCCAGCAGTCAGGGGTCAGGGCGCAATCAGCCCCAGCATTTT
TRBV7-9	TRBJ1-1	NA	NA	CASSPRQAVNTEAFF	TGTGCCAGCAGCCCCAGACAGGCTGTAAACACTGAAGCTTTCTTT